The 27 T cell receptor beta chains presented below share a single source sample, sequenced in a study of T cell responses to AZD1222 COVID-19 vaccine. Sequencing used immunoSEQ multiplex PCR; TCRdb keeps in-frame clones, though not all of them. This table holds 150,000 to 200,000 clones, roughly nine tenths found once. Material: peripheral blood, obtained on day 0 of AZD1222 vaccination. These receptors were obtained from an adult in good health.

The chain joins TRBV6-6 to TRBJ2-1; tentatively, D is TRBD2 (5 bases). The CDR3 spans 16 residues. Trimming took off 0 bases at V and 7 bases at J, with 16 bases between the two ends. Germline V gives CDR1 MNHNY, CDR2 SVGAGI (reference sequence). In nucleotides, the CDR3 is TGTGCCAGCAGTTACTCGAGGGCGGGTCAAGGGAATGAGCAGTTCTTC. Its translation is CASSYSRAGQGNEQFF.

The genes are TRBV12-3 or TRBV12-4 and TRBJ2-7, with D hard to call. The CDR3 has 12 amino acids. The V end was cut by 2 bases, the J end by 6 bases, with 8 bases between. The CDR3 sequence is CASSLSVSEQYF. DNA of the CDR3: TGTGCCAGCAGTTTAAGCGTCAGCGAGCAGTACTTC.

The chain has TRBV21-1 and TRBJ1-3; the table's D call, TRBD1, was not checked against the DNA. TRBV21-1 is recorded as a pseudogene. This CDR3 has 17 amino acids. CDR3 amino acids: CASRPPGRGVSGNTIYF. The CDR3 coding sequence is TGTGCCAGCCGACCCCCAGGGCGAGGTGTCTCTGGAAACACCATATATTTT.

As DNA, the CDR3 is TGTGCCAGCAGCTTCGGTGCGGGAGTTGGGTACGAGCAGTACTTC. It is translated as CASSFGAGVGYEQYF. The V call is TRBV7-3, the J call TRBJ2-7; 7 bases agree with TRBD2. The J segment lost 4 bases and the V segment lost 3 bases, leaving 9 bases of the junction unmatched. Germline V lookup: CDR1 SGHTA, CDR2 FQGTGA. The length of the CDR3 is 15 residues. The full variable domain, in which reference TRBV7-3 and TRBJ2-7 provide the parts outside the CDR3, is GAGVSQTPSNKVTEKGKYVELRCDPISGHTALYWYRQSLGQGPEFLIYFQGTGAADDSGLPNDRFFAVRPEGSVSTLKIQRTERGDSAVYLCASSFGAGVGYEQYFGPGTRLTVT.

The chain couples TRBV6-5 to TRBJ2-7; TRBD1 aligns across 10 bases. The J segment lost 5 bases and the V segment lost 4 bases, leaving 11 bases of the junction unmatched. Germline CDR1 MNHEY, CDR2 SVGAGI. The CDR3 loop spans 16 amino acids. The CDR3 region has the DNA TGTGCCAGCAGTTCCGGGACAGGGGTCGGAGACAACGAGCAGTACTTC. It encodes CASSSGTGVGDNEQYF.

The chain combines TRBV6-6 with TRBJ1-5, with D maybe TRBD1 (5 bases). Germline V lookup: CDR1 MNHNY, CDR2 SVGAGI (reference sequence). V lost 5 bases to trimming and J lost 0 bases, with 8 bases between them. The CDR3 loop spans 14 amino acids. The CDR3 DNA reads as TGTGCCAGCAGTCAGGGTGGTAGCAATCAGCCCCAGCATTTT. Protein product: CASSQGGSNQPQHF.

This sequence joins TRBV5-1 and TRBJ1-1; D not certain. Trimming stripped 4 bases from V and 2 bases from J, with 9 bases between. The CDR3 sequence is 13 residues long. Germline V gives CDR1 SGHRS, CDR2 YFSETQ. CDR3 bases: TGCGCCAGCAGCGTAGAAGGAAACACTGAAGCTTTCTTT. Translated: CASSVEGNTEAFF.

The CDR3 bases are TGTGCCAGCAGTGGACAGGGGGGCACTGAAGCTTTCTTT. Translating gives CASSGQGGTEAFF. The rearrangement uses TRBV7-9 and TRBJ1-1; 10 nucleotides line up with TRBD1. The V gene end was trimmed by 6 bases and the J gene end by 4 bases; junction bases not matched to a gene: 2. Germline CDR1 reads SEHNR; CDR2 reads FQNEAQ (reference sequence). The CDR3 is 13 amino acids.

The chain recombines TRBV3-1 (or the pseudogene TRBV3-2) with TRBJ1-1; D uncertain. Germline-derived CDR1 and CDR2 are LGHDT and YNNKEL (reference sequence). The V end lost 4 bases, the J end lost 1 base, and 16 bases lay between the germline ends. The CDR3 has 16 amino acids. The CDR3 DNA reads TGTGCCAGCAGCCCCGGTCTATCAGCAGCGAACACTGAAGCTTTCTTT. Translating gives CASSPGLSAANTEAFF.

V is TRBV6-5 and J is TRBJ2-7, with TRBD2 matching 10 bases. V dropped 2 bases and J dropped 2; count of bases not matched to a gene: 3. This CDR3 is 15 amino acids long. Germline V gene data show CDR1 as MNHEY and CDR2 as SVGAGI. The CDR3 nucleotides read TGTGCCAGCAGTTACGTAGCGGGAGGCGCCTACGAGCAGTACTTC. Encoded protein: CASSYVAGGAYEQYF.

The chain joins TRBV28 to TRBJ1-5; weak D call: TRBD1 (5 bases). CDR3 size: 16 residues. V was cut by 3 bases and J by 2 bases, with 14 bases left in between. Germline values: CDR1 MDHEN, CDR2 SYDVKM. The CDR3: CASSLQTGGGNQPQHF. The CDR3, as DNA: TGTGCCAGCAGTTTGCAGACGGGGGGTGGCAATCAGCCCCAGCATTTT.

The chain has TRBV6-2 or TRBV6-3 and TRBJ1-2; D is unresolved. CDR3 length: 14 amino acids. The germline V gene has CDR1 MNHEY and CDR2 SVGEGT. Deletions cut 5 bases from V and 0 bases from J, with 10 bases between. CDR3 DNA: TGTGCCAGCAGTCCGGGCCCCTCTAACTATGGCTACACCTTC. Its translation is CASSPGPSNYGYTF.

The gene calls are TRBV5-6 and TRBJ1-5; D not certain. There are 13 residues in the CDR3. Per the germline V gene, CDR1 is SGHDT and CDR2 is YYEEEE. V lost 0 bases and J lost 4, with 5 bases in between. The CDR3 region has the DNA TGTGCCAGCAGCTTGGCGGGGAATCAGCCCCAGCATTTT. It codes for CASSLAGNQPQHF.

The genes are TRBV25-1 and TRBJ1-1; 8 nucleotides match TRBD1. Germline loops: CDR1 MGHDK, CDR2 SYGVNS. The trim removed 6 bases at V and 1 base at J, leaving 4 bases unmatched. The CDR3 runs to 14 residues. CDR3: CASRGTGPNTEAFF. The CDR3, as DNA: TGTGCCAGCAGGGGGACAGGCCCGAACACTGAAGCTTTCTTT.

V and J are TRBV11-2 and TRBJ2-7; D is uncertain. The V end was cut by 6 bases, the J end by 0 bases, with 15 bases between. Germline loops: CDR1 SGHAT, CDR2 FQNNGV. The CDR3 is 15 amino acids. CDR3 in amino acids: CASSQAVINSYEQYF. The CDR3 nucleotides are TGTGCCAGCAGTCAGGCAGTGATAAACTCCTACGAGCAGTACTTC.

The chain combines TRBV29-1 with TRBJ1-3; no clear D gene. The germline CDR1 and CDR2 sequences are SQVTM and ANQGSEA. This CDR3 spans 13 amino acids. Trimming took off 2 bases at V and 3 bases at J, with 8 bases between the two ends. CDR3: CSVEWGGGNTIYF. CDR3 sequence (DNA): TGCAGCGTTGAATGGGGAGGTGGAAACACCATATATTTT.

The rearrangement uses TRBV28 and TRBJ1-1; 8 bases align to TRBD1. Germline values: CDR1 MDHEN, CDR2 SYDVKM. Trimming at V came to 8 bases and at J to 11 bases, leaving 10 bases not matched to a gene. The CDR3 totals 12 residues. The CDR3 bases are TGTGCCAGCGGGCTAGGCCGGGACAGGGCTTTCTTT. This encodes CASGLGRDRAFF. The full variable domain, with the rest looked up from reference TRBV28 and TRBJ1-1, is DVKVTQSSRYLVKRTGEKVFLECVQDMDHENMFWYRQDPGLGLRLIYFSYDVKMKEKGDIPEGYSVSREKKERFSLILESASTNQTSMYLCASGLGRDRAFFGQGTRLTVV.

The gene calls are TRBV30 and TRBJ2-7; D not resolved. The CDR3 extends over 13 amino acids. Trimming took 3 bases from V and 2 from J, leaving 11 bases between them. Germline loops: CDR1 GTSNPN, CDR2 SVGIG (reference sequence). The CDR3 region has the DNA TGTGCCTGGAGCCCGACCCCTGCCTACGAGCAGTACTTC. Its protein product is CAWSPTPAYEQYF.

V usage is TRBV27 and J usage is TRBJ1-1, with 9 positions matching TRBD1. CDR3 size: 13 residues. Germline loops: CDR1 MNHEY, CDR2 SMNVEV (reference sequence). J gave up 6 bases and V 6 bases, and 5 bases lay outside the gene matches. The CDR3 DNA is TGTGCCAGCAGCCGGACAGGGGTAGCTGAAGCTTTCTTT. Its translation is CASSRTGVAEAFF.

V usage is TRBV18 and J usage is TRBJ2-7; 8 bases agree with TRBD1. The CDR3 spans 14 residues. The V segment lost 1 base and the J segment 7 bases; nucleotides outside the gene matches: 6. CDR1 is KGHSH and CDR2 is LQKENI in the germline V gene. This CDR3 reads CASSPLGTGEEQYF. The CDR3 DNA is TGTGCCAGCTCACCACTGGGGACAGGCGAAGAGCAGTACTTC.

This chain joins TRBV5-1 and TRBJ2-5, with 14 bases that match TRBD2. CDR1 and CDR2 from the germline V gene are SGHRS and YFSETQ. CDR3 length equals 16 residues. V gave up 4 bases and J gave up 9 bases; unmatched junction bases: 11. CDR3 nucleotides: TGCGCCAGCAGCCAGACTAGCGGGGGGGCAGTATTGTCCCAGTACTTC. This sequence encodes CASSQTSGGAVLSQYF.

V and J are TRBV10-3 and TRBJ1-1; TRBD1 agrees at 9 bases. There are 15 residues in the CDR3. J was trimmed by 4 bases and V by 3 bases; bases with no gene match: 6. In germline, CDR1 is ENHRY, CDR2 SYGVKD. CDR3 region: CAISDGTGYLTEAFF. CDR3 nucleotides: TGTGCCATCAGTGACGGGACAGGGTATCTCACTGAAGCTTTCTTT.

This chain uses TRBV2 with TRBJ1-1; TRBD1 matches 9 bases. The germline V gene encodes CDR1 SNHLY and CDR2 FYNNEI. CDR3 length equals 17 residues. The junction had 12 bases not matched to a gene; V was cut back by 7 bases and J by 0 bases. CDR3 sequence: CASIFQPGQGMNTEAFF. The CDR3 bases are TGTGCCAGCATATTCCAACCGGGACAGGGTATGAACACTGAAGCTTTCTTT.

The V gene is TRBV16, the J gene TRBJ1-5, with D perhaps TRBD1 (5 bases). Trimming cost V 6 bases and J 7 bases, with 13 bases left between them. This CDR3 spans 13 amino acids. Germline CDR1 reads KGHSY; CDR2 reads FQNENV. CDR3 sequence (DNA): TGTGCCAGCAGAACAGGACCTGGGCAGCCCCAGCATTTT. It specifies CASRTGPGQPQHF. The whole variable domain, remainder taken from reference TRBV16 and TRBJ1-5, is GEEVAQTPKHLVRGEGQKAKLYCAPIKGHSYVFWYQQVLKNEFKFLISFQNENVFDETGMPKERFSAKCLPNSPCSLEIQATKLEDSAVYFCASRTGPGQPQHFGDGTRLSIL.

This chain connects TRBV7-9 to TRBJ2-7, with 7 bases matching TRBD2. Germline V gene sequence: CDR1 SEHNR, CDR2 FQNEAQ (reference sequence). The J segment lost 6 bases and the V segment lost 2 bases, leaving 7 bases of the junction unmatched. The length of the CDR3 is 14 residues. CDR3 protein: CASSLLAGVAEQYF. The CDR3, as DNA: TGTGCCAGCAGCTTACTGGCGGGAGTGGCCGAGCAGTACTTC.

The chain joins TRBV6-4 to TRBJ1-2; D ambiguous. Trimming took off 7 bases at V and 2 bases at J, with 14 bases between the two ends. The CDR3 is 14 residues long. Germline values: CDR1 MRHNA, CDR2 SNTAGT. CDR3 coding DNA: TGTGCCAGCAAAGTTAGTTCCCAAAACTATGGCTACACCTTC. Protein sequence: CASKVSSQNYGYTF.

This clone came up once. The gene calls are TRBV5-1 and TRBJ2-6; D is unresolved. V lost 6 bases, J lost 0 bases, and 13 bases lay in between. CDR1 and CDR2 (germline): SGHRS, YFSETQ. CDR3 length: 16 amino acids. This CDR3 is CASTGSLHSGANVLTF. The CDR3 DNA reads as TGCGCCAGCACTGGCAGCCTTCACTCTGGGGCCAACGTCCTGACTTTC.